This T cell receptor (beta chain) appears in the sequencing data of a study of CD8+CD57+ T cells in acquired aplastic anemia. Study-level points and caveats: Levels of CD8+ Simpson's diversity were not significantly distinct in patients versus controls. The number of CD8+ CDR3 sequences shared by patients and controls was roughly 30.

Previously, flow cytometry had revealed CD8+CD57+ cell expansion in the patients chosen for sequencing. As a group, the patients uniformly had severe acquired aplastic anemia. Sampling of blood occurred while the patients had still received no therapy. V lost 7 bases and J 4 bases, leaving 16 bases between the germline ends. The CDR3 has 14 residues. Germline loops: CDR1 SGHTA, CDR2 FQGNSA. Genomic DNA was employed as the template in profiling TCR beta VDJ and CDR3. MiXCR, applied by TCRdb to the reads, yields one record per CDR3 protein. This table holds over 150,000 distinct CDR3 sequences, roughly three fifths found once. For this clonotype: Antigen: not known.

This clonotype originated in a human donor with aplastic anemia. The sample consisted of sorted CD4+, CD8+, or CD8+CD57+ T cells (not recorded which) from PBMCs. The chain carries TRBV7-2 and TRBJ1-2; D is ambiguous. The CDR3 protein is CASTPDPSIYGYTF. DNA of the CDR3: TGTGCCAGCACCCCAGACCCTAGCATCTATGGCTACACCTTC. Full variable domain (outside the CDR3, taken from reference TRBV7-2 and TRBJ1-2): GAGVSQSPSNKVTEKGKDVELRCDPISGHTALYWYRQSLGQGLEFLIYFQGNSAPDKSGLPSDRFSAERTGGSVSTLTIQRTQQEDSAVYLCASTPDPSIYGYTFGSGTRLTVV.